The rows below give T cell receptor beta chains drawn from one sample of a study of shared clonotypes between healthy human individuals. Assay: immunoSEQ multiplex PCR; the TCRdb copy retains only in-frame clones and omits some. The sample has around 1.9 million clones; 93% are singletons. Sequencing input: naive CD8+ T cells from PBMCs. The receptors were sampled from a man between 18 and 29 years old in good health. Some clones in this sample may be carry-over from other donors' samples. Both conserved end residues are part of each CDR3. D genes are given only for firm matches. Expanded clones get a size class; other rows say once, few or many, or leave the size out.

v_call,d_call,j_call,clone_size,cdr3_aa,cdr3_nt
TRBV4-2,TRBD1,TRBJ1-5,NA,CASSPGTGPQPQHF,TGTGCCAGCAGCCCTGGGACAGGGCCGCAGCCCCAGCATTTT
TRBV4-2,TRBD1,TRBJ1-5,NA,CASSQELPGGANNQPQHF,TGTGCCAGCAGCCAAGAGCTTCCAGGGGGTGCAAACAATCAGCCCCAGCATTTT
TRBV11-1,NA,TRBJ1-2,NA,CASSPIEGSYGYTF,TGTGCCAGCAGCCCCATTGAGGGCTCCTATGGCTACACCTTC
TRBV27,TRBD1,TRBJ2-7,once,CASKDRGSYEQYF,TGTGCCAGCAAGGACAGGGGGTCCTACGAGCAGTACTTC
TRBV5-1,TRBD2,TRBJ2-1,NA,CASSPGTIYNEQFF,TGCGCCAGCAGCCCAGGGACTATCTACAATGAGCAGTTCTTC
TRBV19,NA,TRBJ1-3,once,CASSFRRSGNTIYF,TGTGCCAGTAGTTTCCGTCGCTCTGGAAACACCATATATTTT
TRBV5-1,NA,TRBJ2-7,NA,CASSPEDTNPAYEQYF,TGCGCCAGCAGCCCCGAGGACACGAACCCCGCGTACGAGCAGTACTTC
TRBV27,NA,TRBJ2-3,NA,CASSSRNTQYF,TGTGCCAGCAGTTCCCGCAATACGCAGTATTTT
TRBV5-1,TRBD1,TRBJ1-1,NA,CASRGGQGTEAFF,TGCGCCAGCAGAGGCGGACAGGGAACTGAAGCTTTCTTT
TRBV28,NA,TRBJ2-2,NA,CASLRYTGELFF,TGTGCCAGCCTTAGATACACCGGGGAGCTGTTTTTT
TRBV6-6,NA,TRBJ1-1,NA,CASSYSPSEAFF,TGTGCCAGCAGTTACTCGCCCAGTGAAGCTTTCTTT
TRBV28,NA,TRBJ1-5,NA,CASSLGGGNNQPQHF,TGTGCCAGCAGTTTGGGGGGAGGAAACAATCAGCCCCAGCATTTT
TRBV5-1,NA,TRBJ2-7,NA,CASSLAGEQYF,TGCGCCAGCAGCTTGGCTGGCGAGCAGTACTTC
TRBV6-5,NA,TRBJ2-7,NA,CARTTDEQYF,TGTGCCAGGACCACAGACGAGCAGTACTTC
TRBV7-9,TRBD1,TRBJ2-2,NA,CASRLRDRSNTGELFF,TGTGCCAGCAGACTAAGGGACAGGAGTAACACCGGGGAGCTGTTTTTT
TRBV7-6,TRBD2,TRBJ2-1,NA,CASSLKLAGAVEQFF,TGTGCCAGCAGCTTAAAACTAGCGGGAGCTGTTGAGCAGTTCTTC
TRBV14,TRBD2,TRBJ2-1,NA,CASSLYGLAGAPEQFF,TGTGCCAGCAGCCTTTACGGACTAGCGGGAGCCCCTGAGCAGTTCTTC
TRBV19,NA,TRBJ1-2,once,CASSIVREMDYGYTF,TGTGCCAGTAGTATCGTCCGGGAGATGGACTATGGCTACACCTTC
TRBV5-5,TRBD1,TRBJ2-1,once,CASSWTPGQGNEQFF,TGTGCCAGCAGCTGGACGCCGGGACAGGGGAATGAGCAGTTCTTC
TRBV7-7,TRBD1,TRBJ2-5,NA,CASSRWTGRQETQYF,TGTGCCAGCAGCCGCTGGACAGGGAGACAAGAGACCCAGTACTTC
TRBV19,TRBD2,TRBJ2-3,NA,CASSIFGRAADTQYF,TGTGCCAGTAGTATCTTCGGGAGGGCCGCAGATACGCAGTATTTT
TRBV5-1,NA,TRBJ2-3,once,CASSLGDLLAGRSDTQYF,TGCGCCAGCAGCTTGGGTGACCTGCTGGCCGGGAGATCAGATACGCAGTATTTT
TRBV9,NA,TRBJ2-1,once,CASSAPWGTSMGNEQFF,TGTGCCAGCAGCGCCCCATGGGGGACCTCGATGGGTAATGAGCAGTTCTTC
TRBV28,NA,TRBJ2-7,NA,CASSLGTGAYEQYF,TGTGCCAGCAGTTTAGGAACAGGAGCCTACGAGCAGTACTTC
TRBV14,NA,TRBJ2-7,NA,CASSPAPRYEQYF,TGTGCCAGCAGCCCAGCCCCCAGGTACGAGCAGTACTTC
TRBV5-6,NA,TRBJ2-1,NA,CASSASSGGVPREQFF,TGTGCCAGCAGCGCTAGTAGCGGAGGGGTTCCAAGGGAGCAGTTCTTC
TRBV10-3,NA,TRBJ1-1,few,CASRVGELEAFF,TGTGCCTCCAGGGTGGGGGAGCTTGAAGCTTTCTTT
TRBV28,TRBD2,TRBJ2-7,NA,CASSPLTSGVSSYEQYF,TGTGCCAGCAGTCCCCTTACTAGCGGGGTTAGCTCCTACGAGCAGTACTTC
TRBV7-9,TRBD2,TRBJ2-3,few,CASSPGTSGRARQYF,TGTGCCAGCAGCCCGGGGACTAGCGGGAGGGCCCGGCAGTATTTT